This entry describes one T cell receptor beta chain. This sample was included in a study of blood T cell repertoires in COVID-19. As processed by the authors: Amplification from reference gene primers served as the basis for estimated nucleated cell counts. Clones were read by immunoSEQ multiplex PCR, and TCRdb kept only the in-frame ones, dropping some. That table gives V, J and clone size, and the DNA gave D and trimming. The sample gives about 130,000 clones, about 89% of which show up once; roughly an eighth is in the top ten. V lost 1 base and J lost 1, with 13 bases in between. CDR1 LGHDT and CDR2 YNNKEL come from the germline V gene (reference sequence). This CDR3 comprises 16 residues.

V gene TRBV3-1 (or the pseudogene TRBV3-2) combines with J gene TRBJ1-1; D unclear. The sequence derives from a woman in her 70s with COVID-19, enrolled during active disease. Sample: peripheral blood. CDR3 DNA: TGTGCCAGCAGCCAAGCCTCATTCGGGGAGAACACTGAAGCTTTCTTT. Its protein is CASSQASFGENTEAFF.